This T cell receptor (beta chain) stems from a study of blood T cell repertoires in COVID-19. TCRdb's copy holds only in-frame clones and misses some; the assay was immunoSEQ multiplex PCR. The sample lists 390,000 or so clones; about 89% were seen once. The Seattle patients joined while their infection was active and were tracked longitudinally afterward. The junction had 8 bases not matched to a gene; V was cut back by 5 bases and J by 0 bases. CDR3 length: 16 residues. CDR1 is SGHAT and CDR2 is FQNNGV in the germline V gene. Sequenced: peripheral blood. This TCR came from a woman younger than 45 with COVID-19, enrolled during active disease. V is TRBV11-2 and J is TRBJ1-1, with 8 bases lining up with TRBD1. CDR3 nucleotide sequence: TGTGCCAGCAGCCCCCGGACAGGGAGCATGAACACTGAAGCTTTCTTT. This sequence encodes CASSPRTGSMNTEAFF.